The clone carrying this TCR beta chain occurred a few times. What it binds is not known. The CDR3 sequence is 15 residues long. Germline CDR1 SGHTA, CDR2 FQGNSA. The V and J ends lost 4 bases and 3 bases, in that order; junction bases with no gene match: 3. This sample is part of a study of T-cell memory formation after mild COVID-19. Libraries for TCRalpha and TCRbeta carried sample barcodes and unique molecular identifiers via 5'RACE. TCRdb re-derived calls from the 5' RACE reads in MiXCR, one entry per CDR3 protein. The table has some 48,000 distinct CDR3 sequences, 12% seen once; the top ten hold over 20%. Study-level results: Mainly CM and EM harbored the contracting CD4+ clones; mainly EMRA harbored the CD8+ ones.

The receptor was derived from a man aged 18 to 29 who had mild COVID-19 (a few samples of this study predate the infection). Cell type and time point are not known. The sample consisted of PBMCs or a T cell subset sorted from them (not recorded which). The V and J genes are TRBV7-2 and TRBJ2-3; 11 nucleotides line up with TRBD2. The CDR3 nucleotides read TGTGCCAGCAGCTATAGCGGGGGGGAGACAGATACGCAGTATTTT. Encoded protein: CASSYSGGETDTQYF.